In this sample, the clone carrying this T cell receptor beta chain turned up a few times. This record comes from a study of T cells in Graves' hyperthyroidism and ophthalmopathy. What was amplified from RNA transcripts were TCR beta CDR3 regions. The TCR CDR3 first-round RT-PCR relied on the HTBI primer set. TCRdb processed the multiplex PCR reads anew with MiXCR; each CDR3 protein has one entry. The data show around 600,000 distinct CDR3 sequences, 14% seen once. The CDR3 has 16 residues. Germline CDR1 and CDR2: GTSNPN and SVGIG (reference sequence). V gave up 1 base and J gave up 5 bases; unmatched junction bases: 9. Uncontrolled infection, other autoimmune disease, pregnancy and lactation each barred patients from inclusion. Using more than 7.5 ml of fresh peripheral blood, PBMCs were prepared.

The V gene is TRBV30, the J gene TRBJ2-5; 11 nucleotides match TRBD1. The receptor was derived from a woman aged 18-35 years with Graves' ophthalmopathy. The specimen sequenced was blood. The CDR3 DNA sequence: TGTGCCTGGAGTGATAGTTGGGACAGGGGGTTCGAGACCCAGTACTTC. Its protein is CAWSDSWDRGFETQYF.